The sequence of this T cell receptor (beta chain) was determined in a study of T cell responses to AZD1222 COVID-19 vaccine. The V end lost 0 bases, the J end lost 5 bases, and 12 bases lay between the germline ends. The CDR3 loop spans 15 amino acids. CDR1 is MNHEY, CDR2 SVGAGI, per germline. General observations from the study: No repertoire was sampled before or during the peak T cell response, only after it. At baseline, just 6 or 7 AZD1222 recipients tested seropositive. Donors, mostly white British, included more females; clonal diversity was possibly underestimated.

TCRdb's copy holds only in-frame clones and misses some; the assay was immunoSEQ multiplex PCR. The sample lists about 93,000 clones, 89% occurring once. To note about this clone: Antigen specificity is unknown.

The chain carries TRBV6-5 and TRBJ2-3; D gene unclear. This specimen was peripheral blood, taken on day 0 of MenACWY control vaccination. The receptor comes from an adult in good health. The CDR3 DNA reads TGTGCCAGCAGTTACTCGGGTGTGTTGGGAGATACGCAGTATTTT. This translates into CASSYSGVLGDTQYF.